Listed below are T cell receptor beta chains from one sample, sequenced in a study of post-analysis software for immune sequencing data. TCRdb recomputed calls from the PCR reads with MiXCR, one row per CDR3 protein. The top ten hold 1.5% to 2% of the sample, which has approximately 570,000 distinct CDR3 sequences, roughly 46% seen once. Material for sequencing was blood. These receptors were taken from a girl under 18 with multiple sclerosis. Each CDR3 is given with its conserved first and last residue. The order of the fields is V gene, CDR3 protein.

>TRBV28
CASSLGGTVNATQYF
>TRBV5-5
CASSLGSQSYNEQYF
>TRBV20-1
CSVGGGRINQPQHF
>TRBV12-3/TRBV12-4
CASSWTELAKNIQYF
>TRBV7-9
CASSLGSSRDRYYGYTF
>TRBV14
CASSQGGRYTF
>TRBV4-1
CASSQGQGSNYGYTF
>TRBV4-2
CASSQTGVGANVPTF
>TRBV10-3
CAISEGLTQETQYF
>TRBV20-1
CSARDWTGGTDTQYF
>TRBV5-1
CASSSGGRGPTGELFF
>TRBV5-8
CASSFSSNTEAFF
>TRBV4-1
CASSQEDGQGSYEQYF
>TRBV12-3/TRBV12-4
CASSLTRGRSGYTF
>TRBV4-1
CASSPVTGEHTGELFF
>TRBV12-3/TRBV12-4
CASSTFYQGTTYEQYF
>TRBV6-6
CASSFTGRNQPQHF
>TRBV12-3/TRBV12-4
CASSLGRTASYEQYF
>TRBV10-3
CAISTGVGSYEQYF
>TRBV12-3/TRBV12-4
CASSVSPRSYEQYF
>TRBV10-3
CAIRDVETSSYNEQFF
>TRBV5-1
CASSLDLVGTGYGYTF
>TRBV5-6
CASSPLRGQWETQYF
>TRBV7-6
CASSLALHVTGTAFNEQFF
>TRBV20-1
CSARQGGPFKELGSYEQYF
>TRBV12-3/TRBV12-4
CASSSTDSGANVLTF
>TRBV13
CASSRTVGEQYF
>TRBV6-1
CASSDGRRGKAFF
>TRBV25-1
CASSEEISYEQYF
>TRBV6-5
CASSYLDRNYEQYF
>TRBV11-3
CASSTPGQAEDYTF
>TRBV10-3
CAISESELLPYEQYF
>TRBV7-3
CASSLGQTNEQFF
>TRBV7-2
CASSSLDSGGGEQFF
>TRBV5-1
CASSLATAGGDTDTQYF
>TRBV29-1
CSVATRTGGDGYTF
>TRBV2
CASSYALDYGYTF
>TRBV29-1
CSVEPTGNTKAFF
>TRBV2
CATTSDRSYEQYF
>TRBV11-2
CASSLRPGPQETQYF
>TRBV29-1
CSVVLPMVGEQYF
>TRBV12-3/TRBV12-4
CASSRSRGLNTEAFF
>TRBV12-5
CASGLPPGQTYNEQFF
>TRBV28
CASSLVAGFYEQYF
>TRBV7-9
CASSLEMEETQYF